These 25 T cell receptor beta chains share one sample of origin, sequenced in a study of cytomegalovirus exposure and HLA in healthy donors. TCRdb's copy holds only in-frame clones and misses some; the assay was immunoSEQ multiplex PCR. The table lists 100,000 or so clones, about 85% of them singletons. Sequencing was performed on PBMCs. Receptor source: a man aged 18 to 29 in good health and CMV-seropositive.

The CDR3 loop is CASRTGVEAFF. Written as DNA, the CDR3 is TGTGCCAGTAGAACCGGGGTTGAAGCTTTCTTT. This sequence joins TRBV19 and TRBJ1-1; no definite D call. Trimming took 6 bases from V and 7 from J, leaving 9 bases between them. The CDR3 totals 11 residues. Germline loops: CDR1 LNHDA, CDR2 SQIVND (reference sequence).

This clone was detected a few times. V is TRBV11-2 and J is TRBJ2-1; possible D gene TRBD1, 5 bases. The CDR3 spans 14 residues. With 1 base removed from V and 9 bases from J, the gap between germline ends came to 13 bases. The germline CDR1 and CDR2 sequences are SGHAT and FQNNGV. CDR3 protein: CASSLAGWGGEQFF. The CDR3 nucleotides are TGTGCCAGCAGCTTAGCAGGGTGGGGTGGTGAGCAGTTCTTC.

The gene calls are TRBV5-6 and TRBJ1-2; TRBD1 aligns across 10 bases. J was trimmed by 4 bases and V by 0 bases; bases with no gene match: 6. This CDR3 region has 16 residues. Germline loops: CDR1 SGHDT, CDR2 YYEEEE. The CDR3 nucleotides read TGTGCCAGCAGCTTGGGACAGGGGGCCGGTCTCTATGGCTACACCTTC. Protein product: CASSLGQGAGLYGYTF. The whole variable domain, remainder taken from reference TRBV5-6 and TRBJ1-2, is DAGVTQSPTHLIKTRGQQVTLRCSPKSGHDTVSWYQQALGQGPQFIFQYYEEEERQRGNFPDRFSGHQFPNYSSELNVNALLLGDSALYLCASSLGQGAGLYGYTFGSGTRLTVV.

This clone was seen just once. The chain employs TRBV28 and TRBJ1-1, with unresolved D. The V and J ends lost 8 bases and 4 bases respectively, with 14 bases between them. Germline V gene sequence: CDR1 MDHEN, CDR2 SYDVKM. This CDR3 contains 13 residues. CDR3 DNA: TGTGCCAGCCTCCCCCCCGACTTCACTGAAGCTTTCTTT. Protein product: CASLPPDFTEAFF.

This chain connects TRBV5-4 to TRBJ2-7; 9 nucleotides agree with TRBD1. CDR3 length equals 15 residues. The V segment lost 4 bases and the J segment 2 bases; nucleotides outside the gene matches: 7. Germline loops: CDR1 SGHNT, CDR2 YYREEE (reference sequence). The DNA of the CDR3 is TGTGCCAGCAGCGGCCCGGGACAGGGTGCCTACGAGCAGTACGTC. This encodes CASSGPGQGAYEQYV.

The V gene is TRBV7-9, the J gene TRBJ2-1; TRBD1 matches at 9 bases. J gave up 3 bases and V 5 bases, and 5 bases lay outside the gene matches. This CDR3 is built from 15 residues. The germline V gene encodes CDR1 SEHNR and CDR2 FQNEAQ (reference sequence). The CDR3 DNA is TGTGCCAGCAGCGATCCGGGACAGGGCTACAATGAGCAGTTCTTC. Translated: CASSDPGQGYNEQFF.

The chain is built from TRBV7-9 and TRBJ2-1; TRBD2 matches 7 bases. The CDR3 spans 15 residues. Germline CDR1 is SEHNR and CDR2 is FQNEAQ (reference sequence). Trimming at V came to 5 bases and at J to 10 bases, leaving 14 bases not matched to a gene. CDR3 sequence: CASSRDGRIGTEQFF. CDR3 nucleotides: TGTGCCAGCAGCCGCGACGGGAGGATCGGGACGGAGCAGTTCTTC.

This chain uses TRBV10-3 with TRBJ2-3; 14 nucleotides align to TRBD2. CDR1 and CDR2 (germline): ENHRY, SYGVKD. Trimming at V came to 8 bases and at J to 3 bases, leaving 10 bases not matched to a gene. The CDR3 is 17 residues long. In DNA, the CDR3 is TGTGCCATCGGGGGACTAGCGGGAGTTCAGGGGACAGATACGCAGTATTTT. As protein: CAIGGLAGVQGTDTQYF.

This clone has only a few counts. V and J are TRBV2 and TRBJ1-2, with TRBD1 as a possible D gene (6 bases). The germline gives CDR1 SNHLY, CDR2 FYNNEI. V was cut by 6 bases and J by 5 bases, with 13 bases left in between. The CDR3 spans 13 residues. The CDR3 DNA is TGTGCCAGCAGCGTCGGACAGAGATATGGCTACACCTTC. Protein product: CASSVGQRYGYTF.

This chain uses TRBV6-4 with TRBJ1-5, with D perhaps TRBD1 (6 bases). Germline CDR1 is MRHNA and CDR2 is SNTAGT. The V end was cut by 2 bases, the J end by 3 bases, with 11 bases between. CDR3 size: 15 residues. CDR3 amino acids: CASSDKTGDNQPQHF. Here the CDR3 DNA reads TGTGCCAGCAGTGACAAGACAGGAGACAATCAGCCCCAGCATTTT.

The genes are TRBV30 and TRBJ1-4, with D perhaps TRBD1 (6 bases). There are 13 residues in the CDR3. Per germline, CDR1 GTSNPN and CDR2 SVGIG (reference sequence). Trimming took 4 bases from V and 2 from J, leaving 8 bases between them. CDR3 residues: CAWKGGTNEKLFF. The CDR3 DNA reads as TGTGCCTGGAAGGGGGGGACTAATGAAAAACTGTTTTTT.

The chain employs TRBV27 and TRBJ2-7, with 10 bases matching TRBD1. The CDR3 length is 14 residues. Germline loops: CDR1 MNHEY, CDR2 SMNVEV (reference sequence). V was pared by 5 bases and J by 1 base, with 2 bases of the junction left unmatched. CDR3 DNA sequence: TGTGCCAGCAGTAGGACAGGGGGATCCTACGAGCAGTACTTC. Translation: CASSRTGGSYEQYF.

The rearrangement links TRBV19 to TRBJ2-1, with 7 positions matching TRBD1. Germline V gives CDR1 LNHDA, CDR2 SQIVND (reference sequence). V was clipped by 4 bases and J by 7 bases; unmatched bases: 4. This CDR3 has 13 residues. CDR3 sequence reads: CASSTETGNEQFF. CDR3 DNA: TGTGCCAGTAGTACTGAGACAGGGAATGAGCAGTTCTTC.

The rearrangement uses TRBV19 and TRBJ2-7; 8 bases fit TRBD1. The V gene's germline CDR1 is LNHDA and CDR2 SQIVND (reference sequence). The CDR3 contains 14 residues. V shed 6 bases, J shed 3 bases, and the junction held 7 bases outside the gene matches. The CDR3 DNA sequence: TGTGCCAGTAGCCCCGGGACAGGAGGCTACGAGCAGTACTTC. Translating gives CASSPGTGGYEQYF.

CDR3 nucleotide sequence: TGTGCCAGTAGTAGGAGGTGGGATAATCAGCCCCAGCATTTT. It is translated as CASSRRWDNQPQHF. The chain joins TRBV19 to TRBJ1-5; D not resolved. V lost 4 bases and J 4 bases, leaving 11 bases between the germline ends. This CDR3 comprises 14 residues. Germline loops: CDR1 LNHDA, CDR2 SQIVND (reference sequence).

The J gene is TRBJ1-2, the V gene TRBV9; 10 bases agree with TRBD1. The CDR3 sequence is 14 residues long. The V segment lost 3 bases and the J segment 7 bases; nucleotides outside the gene matches: 6. The V gene's germline CDR1 is SGDLS and CDR2 YYNGEE. The CDR3 DNA sequence: TGTGCCAGCAGCGACGACAGGGGGCAAAGTGGCTACACCTTC. Translation: CASSDDRGQSGYTF. Full variable domain (missing parts from reference TRBV9 and TRBJ1-2): DSGVTQTPKHLITATGQRVTLRCSPRSGDLSVYWYQQSLDQGLQFLIQYYNGEERAKGNILERFSAQQFPDLHSELNLSSLELGDSALYFCASSDDRGQSGYTFGSGTRLTVV.

This sequence joins TRBV6-5 and TRBJ1-1; the D gene is possibly TRBD1 (5 bases). The CDR3 length is 14 residues. Per the germline V gene, CDR1 is MNHEY and CDR2 is SVGAGI. Trimming cost V 7 bases and J 1 base, with 13 bases left between them. The CDR3 DNA sequence: TGTGCCAGCAATCTCGACAGAAAGAACACTGAAGCTTTCTTT. Translated, it gives CASNLDRKNTEAFF.

This chain joins TRBV14 and TRBJ2-1, with 12 bases that match TRBD2. Germline CDR1 reads SGHDN; CDR2 reads FVKESK. The CDR3 extends over 16 amino acids. V shed 4 bases and J 6 bases; nucleotides not matched to a gene: 7. This CDR3 reads CASSLLAGGPGNEQFF. CDR3 sequence (DNA): TGTGCCAGCAGCCTCCTAGCGGGAGGGCCGGGCAATGAGCAGTTCTTC.

The J gene is TRBJ1-5, the V gene TRBV20-1; D might be TRBD1 (6 bases). The CDR3 contains 11 residues. V lost 6 bases and J lost 7, with 10 bases in between. Germline CDR1 DFQATT, CDR2 SNEGSKA (reference sequence). CDR3 amino acids: CSAQGTQPQHF. CDR3 nucleotides: TGCAGTGCACAGGGTACCCAGCCCCAGCATTTT.

The genes are TRBV10-1 and TRBJ2-3, with 9 bases matching TRBD2. Looked up from germline, CDR1 is WNHNN and CDR2 is SYGVQD (reference sequence). Trimming cost V 5 bases and J 1 base; bases outside gene matches: 1. The CDR3 covers 14 residues. CDR3 sequence reads: CASSRTSGTDTQYF. CDR3 sequence (DNA): TGCGCCAGCAGTAGGACTAGCGGCACAGATACGCAGTATTTT.

V usage is TRBV9 and J usage is TRBJ2-3; tentatively, D is TRBD2 (6 bases). CDR1 is SGDLS and CDR2 is YYNGEE in the germline V gene. This CDR3 has 14 residues. V shed 3 bases and J shed 4 bases, with 12 bases lying between them. The CDR3 sequence: CASSAPGVSDTQYF. CDR3 coding DNA: TGTGCCAGCAGCGCCCCGGGAGTGTCAGATACGCAGTATTTT.

This chain links TRBV18 with TRBJ1-3; the match to TRBD1 covers 7 bases. The CDR3 runs to 17 residues. The germline V gene encodes CDR1 KGHSH and CDR2 LQKENI. The ends lost 3 bases at V and 0 bases at J; junction bases unmatched: 8. The CDR3 sequence is CASSPYQGDSSGNTIYF. In DNA, the CDR3 is TGTGCCAGCTCACCGTACCAAGGGGACAGCTCTGGAAACACCATATATTTT.

The chain carries TRBV4-1 and TRBJ2-7; possibly TRBD2 for D (6 bases). Trimming left V 1 base short and J 2 bases short, with 9 bases between. Per germline, CDR1 MGHRA and CDR2 YSYEKL. The CDR3 loop spans 14 amino acids. The CDR3 DNA sequence: TGCGCCAGCAGCCAAGGACTAGGGCCCTACGAGCAGTACTTC. Translation gives CASSQGLGPYEQYF.

This clone occurred a few times. This rearrangement joins TRBV19 to TRBJ1-1; 11 positions agree with TRBD1. Germline CDR1 reads LNHDA; CDR2 reads SQIVND (reference sequence). The CDR3 totals 15 residues. The J segment lost 7 bases and the V segment lost 4 bases, leaving 8 bases of the junction unmatched. This CDR3 is CASSKGQGGRHEAFF. DNA of the CDR3: TGTGCCAGTAGTAAGGGACAGGGGGGAAGACATGAAGCTTTCTTT.

This chain uses TRBV29-1 with TRBJ1-1; the match to TRBD1 covers 10 bases. The junction had 7 bases not matched to a gene; V was cut back by 4 bases and J by 5 bases. Germline V gene lookup returns CDR1 SQVTM and CDR2 ANQGSEA. CDR3 size: 14 residues. The chain's CDR3 is CSVVGQGLGTEAFF. CDR3 nucleotides: TGCAGCGTTGTGGGACAGGGGCTGGGGACTGAAGCTTTCTTT.